Each of the 28 T cell receptor beta chains below was sequenced from the same sample in a study of T cells in Graves' hyperthyroidism and ophthalmopathy. TCR beta CDR3 sequences were amplified from RNA transcripts. When the TCR CDR3 underwent first-round RT-PCR, the HTBI primer set was used. Each CDR3 protein gets one entry after TCRdb re-called the multiplex PCR reads with MiXCR. The sample consists of fewer than 750,000 distinct CDR3 sequences, roughly 15% of them appearing once. The sample comprised blood. The receptors come from a woman aged 45 to 65 with Graves' ophthalmopathy.

The table lists this clonotype with many counts. V usage is TRBV12-3 or TRBV12-4 and J usage is TRBJ2-1; weak D call: TRBD2 (5 bases). The CDR3 loop spans 15 amino acids. Trimming cost V 7 bases and J 4 bases, with 17 bases left between them. Here the CDR3 DNA reads TGTGCCAGCAATCATGCCCCCAGCGGATACAATGAGCAGTTCTTC. Translating it yields CASNHAPSGYNEQFF.

This clonotype was recorded a few times. The J gene is TRBJ2-3, the V gene TRBV27; 10 nucleotides agree with TRBD2. The length of the CDR3 is 16 residues. The V gene's germline CDR1 is MNHEY and CDR2 SMNVEV (reference sequence). After removal of 7 bases from V and 2 bases from J, the junction contained 9 bases not matched to a gene. Here the CDR3 reads CASKKPSGRATDTQYF. CDR3 DNA: TGTGCCAGCAAGAAACCCAGCGGGAGGGCCACAGATACGCAGTATTTT.

This clonotype was counted ten times or more. V is TRBV12-3 or TRBV12-4 and J is TRBJ1-1; D might be TRBD1 (6 bases). The CDR3 runs to 16 residues. V dropped 7 bases and J dropped 0 bases, with 18 bases sitting between them. The CDR3 reads CASMPRDIVMNTEAFF. The CDR3 coding sequence is TGTGCCAGCATGCCCCGGGACATAGTTATGAACACTGAAGCTTTCTTT.

This clonotype has ten or more counts. This sequence joins TRBV5-5 and TRBJ1-6; TRBD1 matches 9 bases. Germline V lookup: CDR1 SGHKS, CDR2 YYEKEE (reference sequence). V shed 4 bases and J 7 bases; nucleotides not matched to a gene: 9. CDR3 size: 16 residues. CDR3 coding DNA: TGTGCCAGCAGCCCGGACAGGGGAGTTGGGAATTCACCCCTCCACTTT. It is translated as CASSPDRGVGNSPLHF. Combining the CDR3 with reference TRBV5-5 and TRBJ1-6 gives the whole variable domain DAGVTQSPTHLIKTRGQQVTLRCSPISGHKSVSWYQQVLGQGPQFIFQYYEKEERGRGNFPDRFSARQFPNYSSELNVNALLLGDSALYLCASSPDRGVGNSPLHFGNGTRLTVT.

There are many counts of this clonotype. This chain connects TRBV11-3 to TRBJ2-1; 9 bases map to TRBD2. CDR1 and CDR2 from the germline V gene are SGHNT and YENEEA. This CDR3 region has 17 residues. V gave up 3 bases and J gave up 2 bases; unmatched junction bases: 8. CDR3 nucleotides: TGTGCCAGCAGCTTGGATCTTAGCGGGGGAACCTACAATGAGCAGTTCTTC. Protein: CASSLDLSGGTYNEQFF.

The chain uses TRBV19 and TRBJ2-5, with 10 nucleotides matching TRBD2. From germline, CDR1 is LNHDA and CDR2 SQIVND (reference sequence). Trimming cost V 7 bases and J 5 bases; bases outside gene matches: 10. CDR3 length: 15 residues. The CDR3: CASTVSSGRLETQYF. Here the CDR3 DNA reads TGTGCCAGTACCGTTAGTAGCGGGAGGTTGGAGACCCAGTACTTC.

This clonotype was seen only a few times. J is TRBJ2-5 and V is TRBV3-2; the tabulated D call, TRBD2, remains unverified against the DNA. TRBV3-2 is marked as a pseudogene. This CDR3 comprises 20 residues. CDR3 nucleotides: TGTGCCAGCAGCCCCAATCCTCCAGGGACTAGCGGGAGGTCGCGAGAGACCCAGTACTTC. It codes for CASSPNPPGTSGRSRETQYF.

Many counts were recorded for this clonotype. The rearrangement uses TRBV6-1 and TRBJ1-2; D might be TRBD1 (6 bases). The CDR3 has 11 residues. V was trimmed by 7 bases and J by 8 bases, leaving 11 bases between them. Germline values: CDR1 MNHNS, CDR2 SASEGT. This CDR3 is CASTGQRGYTF. The CDR3 DNA is TGTGCCAGCACCGGACAGAGGGGCTACACCTTC.

As for this clonotype: With a much larger clone just one base away, this may be a read error. This chain's CDR3 is CATSLGQGEDIQYF. The CDR3 nucleotides read TGTGCCACCAGCTTGGGACAGGGAGAGGACATTCAGTACTTC. The chain couples TRBV7-3 to TRBJ2-4; 9 nucleotides line up with TRBD1. Germline V gene sequence: CDR1 SGHTA, CDR2 FQGTGA. The CDR3 sequence is 14 residues long.

This clonotype was seen many times. This chain links TRBV20-1 with TRBJ2-7; 9 bases agree with TRBD1. Germline V gene data show CDR1 as DFQATT and CDR2 as SNEGSKA (reference sequence). The V gene end was trimmed by 3 bases and the J gene end by 2 bases; junction bases not matched to a gene: 5. CDR3 length equals 14 residues. The CDR3 bases are TGCAGTGCTAGGGATAACAGGGGGCCCTACGAGCAGTACTTC. As protein: CSARDNRGPYEQYF.

This clonotype was counted only a few times. The chain has TRBV7-9 and TRBJ2-1, with 10 bases aligning to TRBD2. The CDR3 spans 16 residues. Germline V gene data show CDR1 as SEHNR and CDR2 as FQNEAQ (reference sequence). Losses at the gene ends were 2 bases for V and 8 bases for J; bases not matched to a gene: 9. The DNA of the CDR3 is TGTGCCAGCAGCTTACCCAGCGGGAGGGCCATTGATGAGCAGTTCTTC. It translates to CASSLPSGRAIDEQFF.

This clonotype was picked up many times. CDR3 bases: TGTGCCTGGAGTGCGGGACTAGCGGAGACCCAGTACTTC. The encoded protein is CAWSAGLAETQYF. This chain joins TRBV30 and TRBJ2-5; TRBD2 agrees at 10 bases. The CDR3 spans 13 residues. V shed 1 base and J 5 bases; nucleotides not matched to a gene: 1. The germline V gene encodes CDR1 GTSNPN and CDR2 SVGIG (reference sequence).

This clonotype showed up many times. The gene calls are TRBV20-1 and TRBJ2-3; D is possibly TRBD1 or TRBD2 (6 bases each). CDR3 length equals 14 residues. CDR1 is DFQATT and CDR2 is SNEGSKA in the germline V gene (reference sequence). V gave up 6 bases and J gave up 2 bases, with 15 bases separating them. CDR3 protein: CSARRGSSTDTQYF. The CDR3 coding sequence is TGCAGTGCGAGGAGGGGGTCATCCACAGATACGCAGTATTTT.

This clonotype has at least ten counts. The gene calls are TRBV29-1 and TRBJ2-7; 9 bases line up with TRBD2. The CDR3 length is 15 residues. The V segment lost 6 bases and the J segment 2 bases; nucleotides outside the gene matches: 11. In germline, CDR1 is SQVTM, CDR2 ANQGSEA. DNA for the CDR3: TGCAGCGTCAAACCGGGACTAGCATCCGCCTACGAGCAGTACTTC. It is translated as CSVKPGLASAYEQYF.

This clonotype has only a few counts. This rearrangement joins TRBV6-5 to TRBJ2-5; 8 nucleotides match TRBD1. This CDR3 has 18 amino acids. Per the germline V gene, CDR1 is MNHEY and CDR2 is SVGAGI. V trimming: 2 bases; J trimming: 4 bases; junction bases outside the gene matches: 15. Here the CDR3 DNA reads TGTGCCAGCAGTTACCCTCGGCCAGGGGGCGCCCGTCTAGAGACCCAGTACTTC. The encoded protein is CASSYPRPGGARLETQYF.

This clonotype was seen ten or more times. The chain links TRBV15 to TRBJ2-1; D unresolved. This CDR3 is 14 amino acids long. The germline gives CDR1 LNHNV, CDR2 YYDKDF (reference sequence). V was cut by 1 base and J by 5 bases, with 9 bases left in between. The CDR3 loop is CATSRGTLDNEQFF. CDR3 sequence (DNA): TGTGCCACCAGCAGAGGTACGCTGGACAATGAGCAGTTCTTC.

The chain recombines TRBV20-1 with TRBJ1-2; D is perhaps TRBD1 (6 bases). Germline loops: CDR1 DFQATT, CDR2 SNEGSKA (reference sequence). Trimming stripped 1 base from V and 6 bases from J, with 12 bases between. The CDR3 length is 13 residues. The CDR3 protein is CSARVNREDGYTF. CDR3 coding DNA: TGCAGTGCTAGAGTCAACAGGGAGGATGGCTACACCTTC.

This clonotype was detected only a few times. V usage is TRBV9 and J usage is TRBJ1-3; 9 positions agree with TRBD1. The CDR3 length is 16 residues. Trimming cost V 3 bases and J 0 bases; bases outside gene matches: 4. From germline, CDR1 is SGDLS and CDR2 YYNGEE. The CDR3 reads CASSGGQGFSGNTIYF. The CDR3 DNA is TGTGCCAGCAGCGGAGGACAGGGGTTCTCTGGAAACACCATATATTTT. The whole variable domain, filled in from reference TRBV9 and TRBJ1-3, reads DSGVTQTPKHLITATGQRVTLRCSPRSGDLSVYWYQQSLDQGLQFLIQYYNGEERAKGNILERFSAQQFPDLHSELNLSSLELGDSALYFCASSGGQGFSGNTIYFGEGSWLTVV.

To note about this clonotype: A much larger clonotype is one base distant, so this may be a read error. The V call is TRBV7-9, the J call TRBJ2-5, with D unclear. V lost 1 base and J 5 bases, leaving 11 bases between the germline ends. Germline CDR1 SEHNR, CDR2 FQNEAQ (reference sequence). This CDR3 is built from 14 residues. CDR3 coding DNA: TGTGCCAGCAGCTTAGGAACGCAGGTGGAGACCCAGTACTTC. It codes for CASSLGTQVETQYF.

In this sample, this clonotype turned up a few times. The gene calls are TRBV7-3 and TRBJ2-1; tentatively, D is TRBD2 (6 bases). Germline V gives CDR1 SGHTA, CDR2 FQGTGA. Trimming cost V 5 bases and J 3 bases, with 14 bases left between them. This CDR3 is 15 amino acids long. CDR3 sequence reads: CASSPSGTDYNEQFF. The CDR3, as DNA: TGTGCCAGCAGCCCCTCCGGGACTGACTACAATGAGCAGTTCTTC.

In regard to this clonotype: Mismatch with germline at one junction end may stem from a read error. The CDR3, as DNA: TGTGCCAGCAGATGGACAACCGGGACTAGCGGAGGCTCCTACAATGAGCAGTCCTTC. Encoded protein: CASRWTTGTSGGSYNEQSF. The chain recombines TRBV6-2 or TRBV6-3 with TRBJ2-1; the match to TRBD2 covers 11 bases. In germline, CDR1 is MNHEY, CDR2 SVGEGT. This CDR3 is built from 19 residues.

This clonotype was observed at least ten times. The chain carries TRBV7-2 and TRBJ2-7; D not resolved. Germline values: CDR1 SGHTA, CDR2 FQGNSA. The ends were cut back, 1 base at V and 2 bases at J, with 3 bases in the middle. This CDR3 contains 12 residues. The CDR3 loop is CASSLVPYEQYF. For the CDR3, the DNA is TGTGCCAGCAGCTTAGTCCCCTACGAGCAGTACTTC.

V and J are TRBV7-2 and TRBJ1-2, with 7 positions matching TRBD1. The junction had 8 bases not matched to a gene; V was cut back by 5 bases and J by 8 bases. Germline loops: CDR1 SGHTA, CDR2 FQGNSA. The CDR3 covers 13 residues. The CDR3 reads CASSPTGIEGYTF. DNA for the CDR3: TGTGCCAGCAGCCCGACAGGGATAGAAGGCTACACCTTC.

There are a few counts of this clonotype. The genes are TRBV6-1 and TRBJ1-1; maybe TRBD1 (6 bases). This CDR3 spans 14 amino acids. Per germline, CDR1 MNHNS and CDR2 SASEGT. Between the trimmed V and J ends, which lost 7 bases and 0 bases, there was a span of 12 bases. The CDR3: CASMAGVLNTEAFF. CDR3 coding DNA: TGTGCCAGCATGGCAGGGGTATTGAACACTGAAGCTTTCTTT.

There are a few counts of this clonotype. The J gene is TRBJ2-3, the V gene TRBV7-2; perhaps TRBD2 as D (5 bases). Germline CDR1 is SGHTA and CDR2 is FQGNSA. V lost 5 bases and J 2 bases, leaving 14 bases between the germline ends. The CDR3 consists of 15 residues. The CDR3 DNA reads TGTGCCAGCAGCCTAACTAGACACCTCACAGATACGCAGTATTTT. Protein sequence: CASSLTRHLTDTQYF. Using reference TRBV7-2 and TRBJ2-3 for the parts outside the CDR3, the full variable domain is GAGVSQSPSNKVTEKGKDVELRCDPISGHTALYWYRQSLGQGLEFLIYFQGNSAPDKSGLPSDRFSAERTGGSVSTLTIQRTQQEDSAVYLCASSLTRHLTDTQYFGPGTRLTVL.

The V gene is TRBV29-1, the J gene TRBJ2-7, with TRBD1 matching 9 bases. J lost 4 bases, V lost 4 bases, and 5 bases had no gene match. The length of the CDR3 is 13 residues. Looked up from germline, CDR1 is SQVTM and CDR2 is ANQGSEA. CDR3 sequence (DNA): TGCAGCGTTGGGGGGGACAGGGTATACGAGCAGTACTTC. This gives the protein CSVGGDRVYEQYF.

Worth noting for this clonotype: A much larger clone is a single base away; this may be a read error. The chain joins TRBV6-1 to TRBJ2-2, with TRBD1 as a possible D gene (7 bases). This CDR3 spans 13 amino acids. CDR1 and CDR2 from the germline V gene are MNHNS and SASEGT. The CDR3 protein is CASSRTGIGGLFF. The CDR3 region has the DNA TGTGCCAGCAGCCGGACAGGTATCGGGGGGCTGTTTTTT.

This clonotype was counted ten times or more. The gene calls are TRBV12-3 or TRBV12-4 and TRBJ2-4; D possibly corresponds to TRBD1 (5 bases). The CDR3 consists of 16 residues. Trimming removed 6 bases at V and 0 bases at J, with 15 bases between. The CDR3 DNA follows: TGTGCCAGCAGGGTGGGGCTGGCGGTAGCCAAAAACATTCAGTACTTC. Translation: CASRVGLAVAKNIQYF.